This T cell receptor beta chain originates from a study of T cell changes during pregnancy in multiple sclerosis. The table came from immunoSEQ multiplex PCR; TCRdb's copy has only in-frame clones and leaves some out. The sample carries just over 55,000 clones, roughly 90% recorded once. From germline, CDR1 is MNHEY and CDR2 SVGAGI. The germline V and J ends were trimmed by 2 bases and 0 bases, with 7 bases remaining between them. The length of the CDR3 is 14 residues. The specimen was peripheral blood, collected after pregnancy. The TCR sequence derives from a female donor in good health, enrolled as a control in a pregnancy study. The V call is TRBV6-5, the J call TRBJ1-1, with D hard to call. The CDR3 DNA sequence: TGTGCCAGCAGTTACACGACATTGAACACTGAAGCTTTCTTT. Its protein product is CASSYTTLNTEAFF.